The 21 T cell receptor beta chains below all came from one sample that was sequenced in a study of blood T cell repertoires in COVID-19. The data were produced by immunoSEQ multiplex PCR, yet TCRdb's version contains in-frame clones alone and is incomplete. The table lists 200,000 to 250,000 clones, around 86% of them singletons. Sequenced material: peripheral blood. The receptors derive from a man in his thirties or forties who had recovered from COVID-19.

This chain links TRBV28 with TRBJ1-5; D possibly corresponds to TRBD1 (6 bases). Per the germline V gene, CDR1 is MDHEN and CDR2 is SYDVKM. The V and J ends lost 5 bases and 6 bases respectively, with 14 bases between them. The CDR3 spans 14 residues. CDR3 residues: CASSPTGMRQPQHF. CDR3 bases: TGTGCCAGCAGTCCAACAGGGATGCGTCAGCCCCAGCATTTT.

V is TRBV18 and J is TRBJ1-5; D unclear. The V and J ends lost 3 bases and 1 base respectively, with 7 bases between them. This CDR3 has 14 amino acids. The germline V gene encodes CDR1 KGHSH and CDR2 LQKENI. CDR3 region: CASSPMESNQPQHF. In DNA, the CDR3 is TGTGCCAGCTCACCCATGGAGAGCAATCAGCCCCAGCATTTT.

J is TRBJ1-4 and V is TRBV5-4, with a tentative D call TRBD1 (6 bases). Germline assignment: CDR1 SGHNT and CDR2 YYREEE (reference sequence). The CDR3 extends over 14 amino acids. Trimming took 3 bases from V and 8 from J, leaving 14 bases between them. CDR3 sequence (DNA): TGTGCCAGCAGCTACTCAGGGGCGGGCGAAAAACTGTTTTTT. Residues: CASSYSGAGEKLFF.

The genes are TRBV15 and TRBJ2-7; D call uncertain. Germline CDR1 LNHNV, CDR2 YYDKDF (reference sequence). V lost 5 bases to trimming and J lost 0 bases, with 14 bases between them. There are 15 residues in the CDR3. In DNA form, the CDR3 reads TGTGCCACCAGCCGGTCAAACAGCCTCTCCTACGAGCAGTACTTC. It is translated as CATSRSNSLSYEQYF.

In its sample, this clone was seen a few times. CDR3 region: CASSQDFRSPYNEQFF. In nucleotides, the CDR3 is TGTGCCAGCAGCCAAGACTTTCGTAGCCCCTACAATGAGCAGTTCTTC. The J gene is TRBJ2-1, the V gene TRBV3-1 (or the pseudogene TRBV3-2); no definite D call. Germline values: CDR1 LGHDT, CDR2 YNNKEL (reference sequence). The V end lost 0 bases, the J end lost 2 bases, and 11 bases lay between the germline ends. The CDR3 sequence is 16 residues long.

The rearrangement uses TRBV5-6 and TRBJ2-5; tentatively, D is TRBD2 (7 bases). V lost 4 bases, J lost 2 bases, and 18 bases lay in between. CDR3 length: 16 amino acids. The germline gives CDR1 SGHDT, CDR2 YYEEEE. CDR3 residues: CASSPRPGGVQETQYF. CDR3 nucleotides: TGTGCCAGCAGCCCCCGTCCGGGGGGCGTTCAAGAGACCCAGTACTTC.

This clone turned up a few times. The rearrangement links TRBV19 to TRBJ1-5, with a weak D call TRBD1 (6 bases). This CDR3 is 15 amino acids long. Between the trimmed V and J ends, which lost 2 bases and 4 bases, there was a span of 12 bases. Germline V gene sequence: CDR1 LNHDA, CDR2 SQIVND (reference sequence). The CDR3 loop is CASSILDRVNQPQHF. In DNA, the CDR3 is TGTGCCAGTAGTATATTGGACAGAGTGAATCAGCCCCAGCATTTT.

V is TRBV7-3 and J is TRBJ1-5; TRBD1 is a possible D gene (6 bases). Germline V gene data show CDR1 as SGHTA and CDR2 as FQGTGA. Trimming cost V 2 bases and J 7 bases, with 12 bases left between them. This CDR3 has 14 amino acids. The CDR3, as DNA: TGTGCCAGCAGCTTAGGCAGGGGATCCCAGCCCCAGCATTTT. It is translated as CASSLGRGSQPQHF.

This clone was counted once. CDR3 sequence reads: CASRSGQATEAFF. CDR3 nucleotide sequence: TGTGCCAGCAGATCGGGACAGGCCACTGAAGCTTTCTTT. The genes are TRBV5-6 and TRBJ1-1, with TRBD1 identical over 8 bases. V lost 5 bases and J lost 4; bases outside the gene matches: 4. CDR1 and CDR2 from the germline V gene are SGHDT and YYEEEE. This CDR3 is built from 13 residues. Combining the CDR3 with reference TRBV5-6 and TRBJ1-1 gives the whole variable domain DAGVTQSPTHLIKTRGQQVTLRCSPKSGHDTVSWYQQALGQGPQFIFQYYEEEERQRGNFPDRFSGHQFPNYSSELNVNALLLGDSALYLCASRSGQATEAFFGQGTRLTVV.

The chain is built from TRBV5-4 and TRBJ1-1; D gene ambiguous. CDR3 length equals 13 residues. Germline assignment: CDR1 SGHNT and CDR2 YYREEE (reference sequence). V lost 0 bases to trimming and J lost 2 bases, with 5 bases between them. In DNA, the CDR3 is TGTGCCAGCAGCTTGGATCCAAACACTGAAGCTTTCTTT. As protein: CASSLDPNTEAFF.

V and J are TRBV18 and TRBJ2-5; D ambiguous. This CDR3 region has 15 residues. V lost 3 bases to trimming and J lost 2 bases, with 13 bases between them. CDR1 and CDR2 (germline): KGHSH, LQKENI. The DNA of the CDR3 is TGTGCCAGCTCACCGGCCAGCGATTCGCAAGAGACCCAGTACTTC. The encoded protein is CASSPASDSQETQYF.

V usage is TRBV5-1 and J usage is TRBJ2-1; D call uncertain. This CDR3 is 14 amino acids long. V lost 1 base, J lost 2 bases, and 7 bases lay in between. CDR1 and CDR2 from the germline V gene are SGHRS and YFSETQ. The CDR3 DNA reads TGCGCCAGCAGCTTGTACAGCACCTACAATGAGCAGTTCTTC. Its translation is CASSLYSTYNEQFF. Combining the CDR3 with reference TRBV5-1 and TRBJ2-1 gives the whole variable domain KAGVTQTPRYLIKTRGQQVTLSCSPISGHRSVSWYQQTPGQGLQFLFEYFSETQRNKGNFPGRFSGRQFSNSRSEMNVSTLELGDSALYLCASSLYSTYNEQFFGPGTRLTVL.

This chain links TRBV2 with TRBJ2-1, with a tentative D call TRBD2 (7 bases). Per the germline V gene, CDR1 is SNHLY and CDR2 is FYNNEI. The V end was cut by 4 bases, the J end by 4 bases, with 11 bases between. The CDR3 loop spans 14 amino acids. The CDR3 region has the DNA TGTGCCAGCAGTGTAAGGGGGGGTTACAATGAGCAGTTCTTC. This encodes CASSVRGGYNEQFF.

The chain recombines TRBV3-1 (or the pseudogene TRBV3-2) with TRBJ1-1; D is possibly TRBD1 (5 bases). Germline CDR1 is LGHDT and CDR2 is YNNKEL (reference sequence). The germline V and J ends were trimmed by 1 base and 4 bases, with 10 bases remaining between them. CDR3 length: 14 residues. The CDR3, as DNA: TGTGCCAGCAGCCAAGCTTCAGGGTTCACTGAAGCTTTCTTT. This translates into CASSQASGFTEAFF.

The chain couples TRBV20-1 to TRBJ2-3, with TRBD2 matching over 12 bases. The J segment lost 2 bases and the V segment lost 3 bases, leaving 6 bases of the junction unmatched. This CDR3 region has 16 residues. CDR1 and CDR2 from the germline V gene are DFQATT and SNEGSKA (reference sequence). CDR3 amino acids: CSASLTSGGFTDTQYF. The DNA for the CDR3 is TGCAGTGCTAGTCTGACTAGCGGGGGTTTCACAGATACGCAGTATTTT.

The genes are TRBV5-1 and TRBJ1-3; no clear D gene. Between the trimmed V and J ends, which lost 1 base and 4 bases, there was a span of 9 bases. The CDR3 is made up of 14 amino acids. CDR1 is SGHRS, CDR2 YFSETQ, per germline. The CDR3 here is CASSLSPQGNTIYF. The CDR3 DNA reads as TGCGCCAGCAGCTTGTCCCCCCAGGGAAACACCATATATTTT.

The chain uses TRBV7-3 and TRBJ2-2, with TRBD1 matching 7 bases. V was pared by 4 bases and J by 6 bases, with 5 bases of the junction left unmatched. This CDR3 is built from 14 residues. Germline CDR1 is SGHTA and CDR2 is FQGTGA. The CDR3 sequence is CASSSQGRAGELFF. As DNA, the CDR3 is TGTGCCAGCAGCTCACAGGGGCGCGCCGGGGAGCTGTTTTTT.

V gene TRBV7-8 combines with J gene TRBJ2-2, with D possibly TRBD1 on 7 matching bases. The ends were cut back, 1 base at V and 6 bases at J, with 12 bases in the middle. CDR3 size: 15 residues. Germline CDR1 SGHVS, CDR2 FQNEAQ. CDR3 amino acids: CASSLVEGAAGELFF. The CDR3 region has the DNA TGTGCCAGCAGCTTAGTGGAGGGGGCCGCCGGGGAGCTGTTTTTT.

This chain uses TRBV9 with TRBJ1-2; TRBD1 is a possible D gene (5 bases). Per germline, CDR1 SGDLS and CDR2 YYNGEE. The CDR3 is 16 residues long. Between the trimmed V and J ends, which lost 4 bases and 4 bases, there was a span of 20 bases. The CDR3 coding sequence is TGTGCCAGCAGCCCCTCGGTGTCTGGGGCCGTCTATGGCTACACCTTC. Its protein product is CASSPSVSGAVYGYTF.

The chain couples TRBV18 to TRBJ2-7, with D perhaps TRBD2 (5 bases). This CDR3 is 12 amino acids long. Trimming took off 3 bases at V and 3 bases at J, with 6 bases between the two ends. Germline loops: CDR1 KGHSH, CDR2 LQKENI. CDR3 in amino acids: CASSPGDYEQYF. CDR3 bases: TGTGCCAGCTCACCGGGAGACTACGAGCAGTACTTC.

The chain combines TRBV5-5 with TRBJ2-7; D not resolved. The CDR3 covers 13 residues. V was clipped by 0 bases and J by 7 bases, with 11 bases between them. From germline, CDR1 is SGHKS and CDR2 YYEKEE (reference sequence). CDR3 bases: TGTGCCAGCAGCTTGGAGGTCTTGAGGGAGCAGTACGTC. It yields the protein CASSLEVLREQYV.